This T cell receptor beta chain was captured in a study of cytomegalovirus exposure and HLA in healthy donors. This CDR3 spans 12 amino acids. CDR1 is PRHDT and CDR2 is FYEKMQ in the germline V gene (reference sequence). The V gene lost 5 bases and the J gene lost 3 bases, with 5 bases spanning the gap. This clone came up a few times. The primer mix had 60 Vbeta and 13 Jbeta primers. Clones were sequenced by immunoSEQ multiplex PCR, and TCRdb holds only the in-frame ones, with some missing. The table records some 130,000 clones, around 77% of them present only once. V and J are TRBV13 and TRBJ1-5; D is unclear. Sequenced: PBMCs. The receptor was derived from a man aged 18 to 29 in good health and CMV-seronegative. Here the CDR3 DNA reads TGTGCCAGCAGCCTTAACAATCAGCCCCAGCATTTT. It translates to CASSLNNQPQHF.